The present entry profiles one T cell receptor (beta chain) with its context. The sample comes from a study of blood T cell repertoires in COVID-19. The V gene's germline CDR1 is SQVTM and CDR2 ANQGSEA. The CDR3 extends over 11 amino acids. V lost 5 bases to trimming and J lost 1 base, with 2 bases between them. Only in-frame clones appear in the TCRdb table, and some are missing; sequencing was by immunoSEQ multiplex PCR. This table holds about 200,000 clones, around 86% found once. The clonotype comes from a man at least 80 years old with acute or convalescent COVID-19. The chain combines TRBV29-1 with TRBJ2-2; no clear D gene. Input material: peripheral blood. The CDR3 coding sequence is TGCAGCGTTCAGAACACCGGGGAGCTGTTTTTT. Its translation is CSVQNTGELFF.